The 4 T cell receptor beta chains given below trace back to one sample, sequenced in a study of T cells in Graves' hyperthyroidism and ophthalmopathy. From RNA transcripts, TCR beta CDR3 regions were amplified. A set of HTBI primers served as the primers for a first-round RT-PCR of the TCR CDR3. MiXCR was run by TCRdb on the multiplex PCR reads, yielding one entry per CDR3 protein. The top ten hold around 28% of the sample, which has 400,000 or so distinct CDR3 sequences, over 12% seen once. The sequencing sample was made of blood. The receptors derive from a man aged 45-60 years with Graves' ophthalmopathy.

This clonotype was counted at least ten times. The CDR3 DNA reads as TGTGCCAGCAGGGACGGTAGCGGGATAAATGAGCAGTTCTTC. Amino acid sequence: CASRDGSGINEQFF. The chain combines TRBV12-3 or TRBV12-4 with TRBJ2-1, with 8 bases identical to TRBD2. The CDR3 consists of 14 residues. J was trimmed by 7 bases and V by 6 bases; bases with no gene match: 8.

This clonotype was observed a handful of times. The chain carries TRBV19 and TRBJ2-1, with 13 bases matching TRBD2. With V trimmed by 7 bases and J by 7 bases, 13 bases remained unmatched. The CDR3 extends over 17 amino acids. The germline gives CDR1 LNHDA, CDR2 SQIVND (reference sequence). DNA for the CDR3: TGTGCCAGTACCAATCCGGGACTAGCGGGACGCAAAAATGAGCAGTTCTTC. Translation gives CASTNPGLAGRKNEQFF.

The table lists this clonotype with many counts. One end of the junction fails to match germline, which may point to a read error. The chain employs TRBV5-1 and TRBJ2-3; 7 positions match TRBD2. Per germline, CDR1 SGHRS and CDR2 YFSETQ. The CDR3 extends over 14 amino acids. The CDR3 coding sequence is TGTGCCAGCAGCTCTAGCGGTCGCACAGATACGCAGTATTTT. Its protein product is CASSSSGRTDTQYF. Drawing the rest from reference TRBV5-1 and TRBJ2-3, the complete variable domain is KAGVTQTPRYLIKTRGQQVTLSCSPISGHRSVSWYQQTPGQGLQFLFEYFSETQRNKGNFPGRFSGRQFSNSRSEMNVSTLELGDSALYLCASSSSGRTDTQYFGPGTRLTVL.

This clonotype was counted many times. The chain links TRBV7-8 to TRBJ2-7; D may be TRBD1 (5 bases). The CDR3 is 15 amino acids. The V end lost 1 base, the J end lost 3 bases, and 13 bases lay between the germline ends. Germline CDR1 SGHVS, CDR2 FQNEAQ. The CDR3 nucleotides read TGTGCCAGCAGCTTAGTATCAGGGAATGACTACGAGCAGTACTTC. Its translation is CASSLVSGNDYEQYF. Drawing the rest from reference TRBV7-8 and TRBJ2-7, the complete variable domain is GAGVSQSPRYKVAKRGQDVALRCDPISGHVSLFWYQQALGQGPEFLTYFQNEAQLDKSGLPSDRFFAERPEGSVSTLKIQRTQQEDSAVYLCASSLVSGNDYEQYFGPGTRLTVT.